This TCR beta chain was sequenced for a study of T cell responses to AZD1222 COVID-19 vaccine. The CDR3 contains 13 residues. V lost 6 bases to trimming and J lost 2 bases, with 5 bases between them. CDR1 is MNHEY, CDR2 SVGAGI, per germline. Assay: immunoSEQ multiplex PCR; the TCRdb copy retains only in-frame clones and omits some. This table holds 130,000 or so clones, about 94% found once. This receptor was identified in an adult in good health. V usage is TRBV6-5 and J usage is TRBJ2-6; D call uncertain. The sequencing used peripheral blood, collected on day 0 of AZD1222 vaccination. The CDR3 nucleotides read TGTGCCAGCAGCTCTGCTGGGGCCAACGTCCTGACTTTC. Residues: CASSSAGANVLTF.